These 8 T cell receptor beta chains came from one sample sequenced in a study of OX40 agonist ivuxolimab in advanced cancers. Libraries were prepared by immunoSEQ multiplex PCR; TCRdb keeps only in-frame clonotypes and omits some of them. This sample has 25,000 to 40,000 clones, with roughly 84% found just once. The sequenced sample was CD4+ or CD8+ T cells sorted from blood, obtained in a trial of the OX40 agonist ivuxolimab. The receptors shown here come from an adult with an advanced solid tumor such as melanoma, head and neck, liver or kidney cancer.

The chain recombines TRBV28 with TRBJ1-3; D might be TRBD1 (6 bases). The V end was cut by 6 bases, the J end by 3 bases, with 15 bases between. Per germline, CDR1 MDHEN and CDR2 SYDVKM. The CDR3 covers 15 residues. The CDR3 DNA reads as TGTGCCAGCAGGCTGGAGGGGGGAGGTGGAAACACCATATATTTT. Protein product: CASRLEGGGGNTIYF.

This chain joins TRBV27 and TRBJ2-1; tentative D call: TRBD1 (6 bases). The CDR3 totals 13 residues. The germline V and J ends were trimmed by 3 bases and 5 bases, with 8 bases remaining between them. The germline CDR1 and CDR2 sequences are MNHEY and SMNVEV (reference sequence). Here the CDR3 DNA reads TGTGCCAGCAGTTTTTACAGGGACAATGAGCAGTTCTTC. Protein: CASSFYRDNEQFF.

This clone was counted only a few times. The chain links TRBV11-2 to TRBJ2-1; 7 bases line up with TRBD2. The CDR3 is 15 residues long. J was trimmed by 0 bases and V by 3 bases; bases with no gene match: 2. Germline assignment: CDR1 SGHAT and CDR2 FQNNGV. CDR3 coding DNA: TGTGCCAGCAGCTTCGGGACTAACTCCTACAATGAGCAGTTCTTC. Its protein product is CASSFGTNSYNEQFF.

V and J are TRBV11-1 and TRBJ1-6; D unresolved. V was shortened by 4 bases and J by 5 bases, with 9 bases between the two germline ends. The CDR3 is 14 residues long. Germline CDR1 reads SGHAT; CDR2 reads FQDESV (reference sequence). The CDR3 nucleotides read TGTGCCAGCAGCTCAGCGGGGAATAATTCACCCCTCCACTTT. Its protein product is CASSSAGNNSPLHF.

This clone has only a few counts. The chain is built from TRBV29-1 and TRBJ1-1, with 8 bases lining up with TRBD1. This CDR3 has 13 amino acids. V gave up 5 bases and J gave up 0 bases; unmatched junction bases: 2. Germline V lookup: CDR1 SQVTM, CDR2 ANQGSEA. CDR3 bases: TGCAGCGTTCGACAGGGGATGAACACTGAAGCTTTCTTT. Its protein is CSVRQGMNTEAFF. The full variable domain, in which reference TRBV29-1 and TRBJ1-1 provide the parts outside the CDR3, is SAVISQKPSRDICQRGTSLTIQCQVDSQVTMMFWYRQQPGQSLTLIATANQGSEATYESGFVIDKFPISRPNLTFSTLTVSNMSPEDSSIYLCSVRQGMNTEAFFGQGTRLTVV.

This clone has just one count. The gene calls are TRBV15 and TRBJ1-4, with TRBD1 matching 9 bases. Per the germline V gene, CDR1 is LNHNV and CDR2 is YYDKDF (reference sequence). Unmatched junction bases numbered 10, after V lost 6 bases and J lost 5 bases. CDR3 length: 16 residues. CDR3 nucleotides: TGTGCCACCAGTTTCGGGACAGGGAGTCCAAATGAAAAACTGTTTTTT. It is translated as CATSFGTGSPNEKLFF.

This clone is judged large (0.1 to 1%). V is TRBV6-1 and J is TRBJ1-1, with D hard to call. The V gene lost 1 base and the J gene lost 1 base, with 4 bases spanning the gap. Germline loops: CDR1 MNHNS, CDR2 SASEGT. The CDR3 is 13 residues long. The CDR3 reads CASSEGQNTEAFF. The DNA of the CDR3 is TGTGCCAGCAGTGAAGGACAGAACACTGAAGCTTTCTTT.

The V gene is TRBV27, the J gene TRBJ2-1, with D perhaps matching TRBD2 (6 bases). Trimming removed 6 bases at V and 6 bases at J, with 9 bases between. CDR3 length: 12 residues. From germline, CDR1 is MNHEY and CDR2 SMNVEV (reference sequence). The chain's CDR3 is CASSPGANEQFF. The DNA of the CDR3 is TGTGCCAGCAGCCCGGGAGCCAATGAGCAGTTCTTC.